The rows below give T cell receptor beta chains drawn from one sample of a study of blood T cell repertoires in COVID-19. Using immunoSEQ multiplex PCR, the repertoire was profiled, and TCRdb retains in-frame clones only, with some absent. This table has around 170,000 clones, around 83% appearing once. Input material: peripheral blood. All receptors come from a man between 65 and 85 years old who had recovered from COVID-19. Each CDR3 is given with its conserved first and last residue. The D gene is left open where the match is weak. Size is omitted from some rows. Given values are once, few, many or a class for expanded clones.

v_gene: TRBV14; abundance: .; j_gene: TRBJ2-7; d_gene: TRBD1; CDR3aa: CASSQGGTGAYEQYF; CDR3nt: TGTGCCAGCAGCCAAGGTGGGACAGGGGCCTACGAGCAGTACTTC
v_gene: TRBV7-9; abundance: .; j_gene: TRBJ1-2; d_gene: .; CDR3aa: CASSTQGGDYGYTF; CDR3nt: TGTGCCAGCAGCACCCAGGGAGGGGACTATGGCTACACCTTC
v_gene: TRBV28; abundance: .; j_gene: TRBJ1-6; d_gene: TRBD1; CDR3aa: CASSLSRGLNSPLHF; CDR3nt: TGTGCCAGCAGTTTATCGAGGGGGCTGAATTCACCCCTCCACTTT
v_gene: TRBV5-1; abundance: .; j_gene: TRBJ2-7; d_gene: TRBD1; CDR3aa: CASSMGQGYSEQYF; CDR3nt: TGCGCCAGCAGCATGGGACAGGGGTATAGCGAGCAGTACTTC
v_gene: TRBV19; abundance: .; j_gene: TRBJ2-2; d_gene: TRBD2; CDR3aa: CASSIGLAGTGELFF; CDR3nt: TGTGCCAGTAGTATTGGACTAGCGGGTACCGGGGAGCTGTTTTTT
v_gene: TRBV6-5; abundance: .; j_gene: TRBJ2-2; d_gene: TRBD1; CDR3aa: CASRRDRDNTGELFF; CDR3nt: TGTGCCAGCAGGAGGGACAGGGATAACACCGGGGAGCTGTTTTTT
v_gene: TRBV5-1; abundance: .; j_gene: TRBJ1-2; d_gene: TRBD1; CDR3aa: CASSPAAGTGDLYGYTF; CDR3nt: TGCGCCAGCAGCCCGGCCGCCGGGACAGGGGATCTCTATGGCTACACCTTC
v_gene: TRBV7-2; abundance: .; j_gene: TRBJ1-1; d_gene: .; CDR3aa: CASTRPELYEAFF; CDR3nt: TGTGCCAGCACCCGCCCCGAGCTTTATGAAGCTTTCTTT
v_gene: TRBV5-6; abundance: few; j_gene: TRBJ2-2; d_gene: TRBD2; CDR3aa: CASLKLAGTGELFF; CDR3nt: TGTGCCAGCCTGAAATTAGCGGGGACCGGGGAGCTGTTTTTT
v_gene: TRBV19; abundance: .; j_gene: TRBJ2-2; d_gene: .; CDR3aa: CASSTRWGPTGELFF; CDR3nt: TGTGCCAGTAGTACCCGATGGGGGCCCACCGGGGAGCTGTTTTTT
v_gene: TRBV29-1; abundance: .; j_gene: TRBJ2-2; d_gene: TRBD1; CDR3aa: CSVGYSGGTGGSGELFF; CDR3nt: TGCAGCGTTGGATATTCGGGTGGGACAGGGGGCTCCGGGGAGCTGTTTTTT